This T cell receptor (beta chain) comes out of a study of blood T cells in healthy people across ages. The study's findings and limits: Any changes in expanded clonotypes were possibly confounded, as donor CMV status remained unknown. Naive and antigen-experienced cells could not be conclusively compared, given unsorted PBMCs.

Only a few counts were recorded for this clonotype. Its target is not known. Primers used in a second PCR of roughly 6 to 12 cycles were a sample-barcoded 5' primer and a J-beta primer mix. From the 5' RACE reads, TCRdb called clonotypes with MiXCR, one entry per CDR3 protein. The table records 1.5 million to 1.8 million distinct CDR3 sequences, 35% to 45% of them present only once. Drawing of peripheral blood yielded roughly 9.8 milliliters from each donor. The total RNA that was extracted per sample amounted to at least 5.5 micrograms. Looked up from germline, CDR1 is GTSNPN and CDR2 is SVGIG (reference sequence). The V end was cut by 2 bases, the J end by 1 base, with 14 bases between. This CDR3 has 15 amino acids.

Sequenced input: blood. This sequence originates from a woman aged 18-29 years in good health. This rearrangement joins TRBV30 to TRBJ1-1; no reliable D call. The CDR3 DNA follows: TGTGCCTGGAGTCGCAGGCCAAGTGGGAACACTGAAGCTTTCTTT. Amino acid sequence: CAWSRRPSGNTEAFF.